This entry concerns a single TCR beta chain. Its antigen is still unknown. MiXCR was run by TCRdb on the 5' RACE reads, yielding one entry per CDR3 protein. Seen here are hundreds of thousands of distinct CDR3 sequences, 7.5% to 9% observed once, and the top ten hold more than 15%. The data were obtained in a study of T cells after yellow fever vaccination. This CDR3 comprises 14 residues. Per the germline V gene, CDR1 is SEHNR and CDR2 is FQNEAQ (reference sequence). V was pared by 5 bases and J by 0 bases, with 9 bases between. Whole-study results and caveats: Repertoires sorted by FACS could include abundant clonotypes that are contaminants from the bulk population.

The receptor was isolated from a man younger than 35 who received the YFV17D yellow fever vaccine. This specimen was PBMCs, taken on the day of the first yellow fever vaccination. The rearrangement links TRBV7-9 to TRBJ2-3; TRBD2 is a possible D gene (6 bases). DNA of the CDR3: TGTGCCAGCAGCCGGGACTTGAGCACAGATACGCAGTATTTT. Translating it yields CASSRDLSTDTQYF.